What follows are 8 T cell receptor beta chains derived from one specimen sequenced in a study of T-cell reconstitution after alpha-beta-depleted transplantation in children. For TCRbeta, the library was prepared with unique molecular identifiers. MiXCR was run by TCRdb on the PCR reads, yielding one entry per CDR3 protein. Counted here are around 45,000 distinct CDR3 sequences, roughly half occurring once; the ten biggest clones make up around two fifths. The sample consisted of peripheral blood, taken before TCRalphabeta/CD19-depleted stem cell transplant. These receptors were taken from a boy in the first two years of life with SCID, due to receive a stem cell transplant.

This clonotype was seen more than once but under ten times. The chain is built from TRBV10-3 and TRBJ2-5; D is ambiguous. Germline-derived CDR1 and CDR2 are ENHRY and SYGVKD. V was trimmed by 4 bases and J by 1 base, leaving 10 bases between them. The CDR3 has 14 residues. The CDR3 is CAISGSRSQETQYF. The CDR3 nucleotides read TGTGCCATCAGTGGCAGTCGGTCCCAAGAGACCCAGTACTTC.

J is TRBJ1-2 and V is TRBV4-2; D is uncertain. Germline V gene lookup returns CDR1 LGHNA and CDR2 YNFKEQ. Trimming took off 3 bases at V and 4 bases at J, with 6 bases between the two ends. The CDR3 totals 12 residues. Written as DNA, the CDR3 is TGTGCCAGCAGCCAGGCAACCTATGGCTACACCTTC. It is translated as CASSQATYGYTF.

This clonotype was observed a handful of times. V gene TRBV7-9 combines with J gene TRBJ2-2, with D unclear. Germline V lookup: CDR1 SEHNR, CDR2 FQNEAQ (reference sequence). V gave up 0 bases and J gave up 2 bases, with 7 bases separating them. The CDR3 consists of 15 residues. The CDR3 nucleotides are TGTGCCAGCAGCTTAGCGGGGTCCAACACCGGGGAGCTGTTTTTT. Protein product: CASSLAGSNTGELFF.

V is TRBV12-3 or TRBV12-4 and J is TRBJ2-7; a weak D match, TRBD1 (6 bases). V dropped 4 bases and J dropped 2 bases, with 15 bases sitting between them. The CDR3 has 15 residues. CDR3 region: CASSSTGIGTYEQYF. The CDR3 nucleotides read TGTGCCAGCAGTTCCACAGGGATTGGGACCTACGAGCAGTACTTC.

J is TRBJ1-2 and V is TRBV20-1, with D possibly TRBD1 on 5 matching bases. The CDR3 runs to 16 residues. Germline CDR1 is DFQATT and CDR2 is SNEGSKA (reference sequence). The ends were cut back, 0 bases at V and 0 bases at J, with 14 bases in the middle. CDR3 nucleotides: TGCAGTGCTAGAGATGCGGGGACGAAAGCTAACTATGGCTACACCTTC. Encoded protein: CSARDAGTKANYGYTF.

J is TRBJ2-5 and V is TRBV11-2; 8 bases fit TRBD1. The germline CDR1 and CDR2 sequences are SGHAT and FQNNGV. The junction had 17 bases not matched to a gene; V was cut back by 0 bases and J by 2 bases. The CDR3 sequence is 20 residues long. The DNA of the CDR3 is TGTGCCAGCAGCTTAGATTCTAGGCAGGGGGCTTACCGCATACAAGAGACCCAGTACTTC. Translation: CASSLDSRQGAYRIQETQYF.

This clonotype appeared a few times. V gene TRBV5-1 combines with J gene TRBJ2-3; weak D call: TRBD2 (6 bases). Deletions cut 4 bases from V and 2 bases from J, with 11 bases between. Germline V gene lookup returns CDR1 SGHRS and CDR2 YFSETQ. CDR3 length equals 14 residues. The CDR3 DNA reads as TGCGCCAGCAGCGCCGGGACTGACACAGATACGCAGTATTTT. This translates into CASSAGTDTDTQYF.

This chain links TRBV5-1 with TRBJ1-1; 8 bases agree with TRBD1. V trimming: 2 bases; J trimming: 3 bases; junction bases outside the gene matches: 6. This CDR3 comprises 15 residues. Germline V gives CDR1 SGHRS, CDR2 YFSETQ. This CDR3 reads CASSFRGLGDTEAFF. CDR3 sequence (DNA): TGCGCCAGCAGCTTCAGGGGGCTTGGGGACACTGAAGCTTTCTTT.